This paragraph covers one TCR beta chain sequence. Authors' analysis steps: Using reference gene primer amplification, nucleated cell counts were estimated. Libraries were prepared by immunoSEQ multiplex PCR; TCRdb keeps only in-frame clonotypes and omits some of them. V, J and clone size reflect that table, while D and trimming were determined from the DNA. Here the sample spans more than 150,000 clones, 80% to 90% being singletons. The sample comes from a study of blood T cell repertoires in COVID-19. Turning to the study itself: Sites across the United States, Italy and Spain contributed samples from acute and convalescent COVID-19. In each case, the material was cDNA or gDNA derived from T cells, B-cell-depleted T cells, or PBMCs.

Trimming cost V 3 bases and J 1 base, with 15 bases left between them. Germline CDR1 is MNHEY and CDR2 is SMNVEV (reference sequence). The CDR3 has 16 residues. The chain carries TRBV27 and TRBJ1-1; D is ambiguous. Sequencing was done on a sample of peripheral blood. The sequence was collected from a man in his sixties with acute or convalescent COVID-19. For the CDR3, the DNA is TGTGCCAGCAGTTTGATGGGAGGGAAAGGGAACACTGAAGCTTTCTTT. Residues: CASSLMGGKGNTEAFF.